This T cell receptor beta chain was sequenced in a study of OX40 agonist ivuxolimab in advanced cancers. This table comes from immunoSEQ multiplex PCR, and its TCRdb copy is limited to in-frame clones, with some not included. The sample shows around 72,000 clones, 80% to 85% of them seen only once. The CDR3 totals 14 residues. In germline, CDR1 is MNHEY, CDR2 SMNVEV (reference sequence). V lost 5 bases and J lost 7; bases outside the gene matches: 6. This clonotype was sampled from an adult with an advanced solid tumor such as melanoma, head and neck, liver or kidney cancer. The material sequenced was CD4+ or CD8+ T cells sorted from blood, taken in a trial of the OX40 agonist ivuxolimab. The rearrangement joins TRBV27 to TRBJ1-4; 8 bases map to TRBD1. The CDR3: CASSRQGLSEKLFF. The CDR3 nucleotides read TGTGCCAGCAGTCGACAGGGGCTTTCTGAAAAACTGTTTTTT.